The clone carrying this T cell receptor beta chain was detected many times. Its antigen is not known. The ends were cut back, 2 bases at V and 3 bases at J, with 12 bases in the middle. CDR3 length equals 15 residues. Germline V gives CDR1 SGHRS, CDR2 YFSETQ. This entry comes from a study of T cell repertoires in cytomegalovirus infection. Study results and caveats: Carriers of CMV plus the relevant HLA were identified by cumulative public TCR beta family frequency.

TCRdb re-derived calls from the reads in MiXCR, one entry per CDR3 protein. The sample holds around 450,000 distinct CDR3 sequences; about 11% are singletons and the top ten take roughly 10%. The TCR originated in a human donor in good health (CMV status not recorded). Some clones in this sample may be carry-over from other donors' samples. The chain has TRBV5-1 and TRBJ2-1, with D possibly TRBD1 on 6 matching bases. The sequenced sample was PBMCs. The CDR3 sequence: CASSFGEQGYNEQFF. CDR3 bases: TGCGCCAGCAGCTTCGGGGAACAGGGCTACAATGAGCAGTTCTTC.